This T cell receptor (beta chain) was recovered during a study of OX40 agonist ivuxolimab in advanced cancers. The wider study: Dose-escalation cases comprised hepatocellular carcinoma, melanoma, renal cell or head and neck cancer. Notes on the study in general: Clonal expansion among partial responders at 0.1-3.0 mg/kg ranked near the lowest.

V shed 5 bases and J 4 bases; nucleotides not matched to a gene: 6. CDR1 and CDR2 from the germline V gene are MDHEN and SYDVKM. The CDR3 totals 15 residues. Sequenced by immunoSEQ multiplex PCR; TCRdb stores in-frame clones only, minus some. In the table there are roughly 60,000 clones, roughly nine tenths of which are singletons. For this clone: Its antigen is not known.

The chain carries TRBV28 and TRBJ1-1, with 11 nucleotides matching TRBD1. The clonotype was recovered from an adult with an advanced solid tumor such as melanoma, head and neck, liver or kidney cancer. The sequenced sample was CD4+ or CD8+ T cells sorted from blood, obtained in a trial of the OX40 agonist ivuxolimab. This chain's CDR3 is CASSERTGGVTEAFF. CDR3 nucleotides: TGTGCCAGCAGTGAAAGGACAGGGGGCGTCACTGAAGCTTTCTTT.